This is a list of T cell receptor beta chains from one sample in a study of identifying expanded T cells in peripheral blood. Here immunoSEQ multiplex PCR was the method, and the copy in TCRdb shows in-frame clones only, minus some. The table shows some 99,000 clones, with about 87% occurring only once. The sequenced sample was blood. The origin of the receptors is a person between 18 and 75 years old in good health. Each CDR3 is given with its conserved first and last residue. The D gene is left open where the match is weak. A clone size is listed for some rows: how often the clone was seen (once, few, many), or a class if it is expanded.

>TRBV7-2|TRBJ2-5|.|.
CASLAFNIRAEETQYF
TGTGCCAGCTTAGCCTTCAATATAAGGGCGGAAGAGACCCAGTACTTC
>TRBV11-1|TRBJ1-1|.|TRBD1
CASSVGQGNTEAFF
TGTGCCAGCAGCGTCGGACAGGGGAACACTGAAGCTTTCTTT
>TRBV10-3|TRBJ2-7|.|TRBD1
CAISVGTGSYEQYF
TGTGCCATCAGTGTCGGGACAGGGTCCTACGAGCAGTACTTC
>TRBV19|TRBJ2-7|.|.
CASSIRLSYEQYF
TGTGCCAGTAGTATTCGACTGAGCTACGAGCAGTACTTC
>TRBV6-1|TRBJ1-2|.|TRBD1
CASSEQEQGAGGYTF
TGTGCCAGCAGTGAACAGGAACAGGGGGCGGGTGGCTACACCTTC
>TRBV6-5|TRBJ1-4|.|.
CASSLIGTGNEKLFF
TGTGCCAGCAGTTTAATCGGGACCGGTAATGAAAAACTGTTTTTT
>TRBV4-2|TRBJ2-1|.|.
CASSQEVGSTYNEQFF
TGTGCCAGCAGCCAAGAAGTGGGGTCTACGTACAATGAGCAGTTCTTC
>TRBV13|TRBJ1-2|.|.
CASSFLQNYGYTF
TGTGCCAGCAGCTTTCTGCAGAACTATGGCTACACCTTC
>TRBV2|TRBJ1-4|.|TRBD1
CASSEWAVDRGRINEKLFF
TGTGCCAGCAGTGAATGGGCTGTCGACAGGGGGCGCATTAATGAAAAACTGTTTTTT
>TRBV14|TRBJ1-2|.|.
CASSQVRGIDGYTF
TGTGCCAGCAGCCAAGTGCGGGGGATCGACGGCTACACCTTC
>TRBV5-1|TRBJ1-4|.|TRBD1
CASSSAGQFNEKLFF
TGCGCCAGCAGCTCGGCGGGACAGTTTAATGAAAAACTGTTTTTT
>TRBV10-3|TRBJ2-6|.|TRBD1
CAISARGPGANVLTF
TGTGCCATCAGTGCCAGGGGGCCCGGGGCCAACGTCCTGACTTTC
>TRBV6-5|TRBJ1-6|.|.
CASMIQGISPLHF
TGTGCCAGCATGATACAAGGGATTTCACCCCTCCACTTT
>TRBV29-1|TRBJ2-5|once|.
CSVERGEIQETQYF
TGCAGCGTTGAACGCGGGGAGATACAAGAGACCCAGTACTTC
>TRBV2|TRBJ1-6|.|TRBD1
CASSDTGVSPLHF
TGTGCCAGCAGTGATACAGGGGTCTCACCCCTCCACTTT
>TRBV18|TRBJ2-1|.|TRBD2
CASSRLAGLSSYNEQFF
TGTGCCAGCTCAAGACTAGCGGGGCTGAGCTCCTACAATGAGCAGTTCTTC
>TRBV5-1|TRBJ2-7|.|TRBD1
CASYPGQGALIAYEQYF
TGCGCCAGCTACCCGGGACAGGGGGCGCTCATCGCCTACGAGCAGTACTTC
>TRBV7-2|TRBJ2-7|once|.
CASSLAGTGIYEQYF
TGTGCCAGCAGCTTAGCGGGGACGGGGATCTACGAGCAGTACTTC
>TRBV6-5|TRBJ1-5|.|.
CASGEGTYSNQPQHF
TGTGCCAGCGGAGAAGGAACCTATAGCAATCAGCCCCAGCATTTT
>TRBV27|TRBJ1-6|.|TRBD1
CASSAYRGRSYNSPLHF
TGTGCCAGCAGTGCCTACAGGGGGCGATCCTATAATTCACCCCTCCACTTT
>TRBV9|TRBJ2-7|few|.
CASSVSPGASYEQYF
TGTGCCAGCAGCGTATCCCCAGGGGCCTCCTACGAGCAGTACTTC
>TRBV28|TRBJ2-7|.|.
CASTIRHPYEQYF
TGTGCCAGCACCATACGGCACCCATACGAGCAGTACTTC
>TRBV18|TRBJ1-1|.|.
CASSPLRVMDTEAFF
TGTGCCAGCTCACCCCTCCGGGTCATGGACACTGAAGCTTTCTTT
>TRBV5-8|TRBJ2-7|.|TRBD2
CASSLPPGLADYEQYF
TGTGCCAGCAGCTTGCCTCCGGGACTAGCGGACTACGAGCAGTACTTC
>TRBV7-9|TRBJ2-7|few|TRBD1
CASSSFRGRGGYEQYF
TGTGCCAGCAGTTCGTTCAGGGGGCGCGGCGGATACGAGCAGTACTTC
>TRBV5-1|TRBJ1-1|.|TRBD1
CASSPGTGNTEAFF
TGCGCCAGCAGCCCTGGGACAGGGAACACTGAAGCTTTCTTT
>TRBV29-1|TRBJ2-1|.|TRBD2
CSAPTRSGGGTEQFF
TGCAGCGCTCCGACGAGGAGCGGGGGAGGGACTGAGCAGTTCTTC
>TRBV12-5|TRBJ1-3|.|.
CASGLVRGDRSGNTIYF
TGTGCTAGTGGTTTGGTACGGGGAGATCGCTCTGGAAACACCATATATTTT
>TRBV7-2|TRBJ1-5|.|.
CASSLQPGEYYSNQPQHF
TGTGCCAGCAGCTTACAGCCAGGGGAGTATTATAGCAATCAGCCCCAGCATTTT